This T cell receptor beta chain emerged from a study of blood T cells in healthy people across ages. Notes on the study in general: Unsorted PBMCs prevented conclusive naive versus antigen-experienced comparison.

This clonotype has only a few counts. Its antigen is still unknown. A second PCR of roughly 6 to 12 cycles used a sample-barcoded 5' primer and a J-beta primer mix. From the 5' RACE reads, TCRdb called clonotypes with MiXCR, one entry per CDR3 protein. The sample carries some 1.6 million distinct CDR3 sequences, around 35% recorded once. V was pared by 4 bases and J by 6 bases, with 15 bases between. The CDR3 loop spans 15 amino acids. The germline CDR1 and CDR2 sequences are MNHEY and SMNVEV (reference sequence). The source is a woman aged 25 to 45 in good health. The chain couples TRBV27 to TRBJ1-4, with D perhaps TRBD1 (5 bases). Sequencing was done on a sample of blood. CDR3 sequence (DNA): TGTGCCAGCAGTTCGGGGGTCGGACGGTATGAAAAACTGTTTTTT. The encoded protein is CASSSGVGRYEKLFF. Variable domain in full (rest from reference TRBV27 and TRBJ1-4): EAQVTQNPRYLITVTGKKLTVTCSQNMNHEYMSWYRQDPGLGLRQIYYSMNVEVTDKGDVPEGYKVSRKEKRNFPLILESPSPNQTSLYFCASSSGVGRYEKLFFGSGTQLSVL.